The present T cell receptor beta chain was sequenced within a study of human T cells and chemical hapten exposure (dated by TCRdb to the early 2020s). About the full investigation: For sensitization, 2% DPC in acetone was applied to a 2 cm by 2 cm area of upper inner arm skin. Blood for TCR sequencing was provided by twenty-nine alopecia patients at one to four time points (pre-sensitization, 2, 6 and 24 weeks). Blood samples were taken from patients before sensitization (week 0) and then at 2, 6 and about 24 weeks after DPC sensitization. Most of the patients in the cohort were female, and the cohort covered alopecia areata with under or over 50% scalp involvement, alopecia totalis and alopecia universalis. Libraries were combined into a pool for sequencing, and differences in TCR yield between samples came mainly from small differences in library volumes within the pool. Patch tests used Finn chambers with 0.01% DPC on the upper back, scored after 6 days by International Contact Dermatitis Research Group standards. The study tracked peripheral blood TCR repertoire changes in vivo during primary and secondary sensitization to the hapten diphenylcyclopropenone (DPC) in alopecia patients. Patients additionally received weekly therapeutic DPC doses to the scalp throughout the approximately 22-week study period. What the work shows at the level of the full study, not this receptor alone: Because all patients had alopecia, a presumed autoimmune disease, the immune response of the patients might differ from that of healthy individuals. Repeated subsampling changed both the strength of the expansion versus patch-test correlation and the threshold at which that correlation became significant. The number of TCRs above 1 in 1000 frequency did not change with DPC sensitization; there was no evidence of global repertoire structure alterations. Patch test score was positively correlated with the number of PT1 expanded TCRs, with significance at thresholds 8, 16 and 32 but not at 4. Expanded TCRs formed significantly more large CDR3 similarity clusters than pre-sensitization or healthy control sets, consistent with antigen-driven responses.

The time point label of this sample denotes: patch test 1, 2 weeks after DPC sensitization. Sample treatment or condition, as interpreted from the label and publication: therapeutic diphenylcyclopropenone sensitization with weekly scalp DPC. Blood at each patch-test visit was drawn before the patch test was applied. Patients were considered eligible if aged 18 to 70, diagnosed with alopecia and deemed suitable for DPC therapy, and patients were excluded if pregnant. Total RNA was extracted from unfractionated whole blood collected in Tempus Blood RNA tubes. From the cysteine through the phenylalanine, the CDR3 covers 14 amino acids. Only the CDR3 DNA is retained, 42 bases long and in frame from the first base. According to the germline V gene, CDR1 reads LGHNA and CDR2 reads YNFKEQ. V loses 0 bases, J loses 7 bases, and the germline ends lie 10 bases apart. Library preparation used RACE. These reads were obtained on a NextSeq 500. During library preparation, unique molecular identifiers were attached to individual cDNA molecules so that TCRs could be counted in a quantitative, reproducible way. For every blood RNA sample, sequencing covered both the TCR alpha and TCR beta chains. The study's processing was this. Samples had a median of roughly 100,000 TCRs, with a range from about 20,000 to 690,600. V, J and CDR3 annotation of the TCR reads was carried out using the Decombinator software suite. For PS versus PT1 abundance plots, all samples were subsampled to the same number of TCRs (28,000). TCRs were defined as expanded if absent before sensitization and observed at least eight times at the 2-week time point. Clones were called with MiXCR by TCRdb after fastp trimmed the public reads at Q25, and only in-frame beta chains were retained. When rows share a CDR3 protein, they turn into one entry using the most common DNA and genes. The V and J calls here are based on TCRdb, not the publication. Across this sample there are some 180,000 distinct CDR3 sequences, with more than 20% seen only once. The ten most abundant clones make up under 7.5% of the sample.

Comments on this clonotype: Its antigen specificity is not known. Possible read error: a much larger clone is one base away.

The specimen was whole blood, collected in connection with sensitization to the hapten diphenylcyclopropenone (DPC). This TCR was sampled from a woman between 50 and 59 years old with alopecia areata. Some clones in this sample may be carry-over from other donors' samples. The chain couples TRBV4-2 to TRBJ2-1, with no confident D gene call. The sequenced DNA: TGTGCCAGCAGCCAAGATTCGTGGGTGAATGAGCAGTTCTTC. This translates into CASSQDSWVNEQFF.